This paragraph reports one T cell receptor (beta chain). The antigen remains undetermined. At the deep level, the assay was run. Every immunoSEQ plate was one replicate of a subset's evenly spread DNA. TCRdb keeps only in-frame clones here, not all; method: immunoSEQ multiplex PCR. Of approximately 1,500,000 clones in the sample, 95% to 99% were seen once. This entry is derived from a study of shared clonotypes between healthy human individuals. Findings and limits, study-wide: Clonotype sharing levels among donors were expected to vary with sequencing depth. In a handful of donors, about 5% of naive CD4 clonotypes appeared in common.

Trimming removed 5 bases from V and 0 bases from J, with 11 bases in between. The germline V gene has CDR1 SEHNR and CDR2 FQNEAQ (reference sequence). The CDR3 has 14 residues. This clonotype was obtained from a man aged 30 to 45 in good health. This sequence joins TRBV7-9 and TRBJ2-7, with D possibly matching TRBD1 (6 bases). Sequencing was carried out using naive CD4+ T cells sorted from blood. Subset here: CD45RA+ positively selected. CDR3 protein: CASSNTGSSYEQYF. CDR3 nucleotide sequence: TGTGCCAGCAGCAACACAGGGAGCTCCTACGAGCAGTACTTC.